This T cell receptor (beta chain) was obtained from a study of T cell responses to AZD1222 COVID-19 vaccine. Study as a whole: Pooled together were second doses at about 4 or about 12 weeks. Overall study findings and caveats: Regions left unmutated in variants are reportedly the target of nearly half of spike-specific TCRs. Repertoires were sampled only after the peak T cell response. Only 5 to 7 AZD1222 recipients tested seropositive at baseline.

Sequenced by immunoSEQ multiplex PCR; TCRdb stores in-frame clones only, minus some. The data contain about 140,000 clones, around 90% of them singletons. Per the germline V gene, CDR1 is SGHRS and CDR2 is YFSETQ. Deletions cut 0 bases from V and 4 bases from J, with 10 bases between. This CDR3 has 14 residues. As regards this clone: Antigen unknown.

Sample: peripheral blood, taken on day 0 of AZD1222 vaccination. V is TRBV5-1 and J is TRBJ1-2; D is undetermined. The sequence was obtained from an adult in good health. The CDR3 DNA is TGCGCCAGCAGCTTGGACGCCCAATTCTATGGCTACACCTTC. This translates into CASSLDAQFYGYTF.